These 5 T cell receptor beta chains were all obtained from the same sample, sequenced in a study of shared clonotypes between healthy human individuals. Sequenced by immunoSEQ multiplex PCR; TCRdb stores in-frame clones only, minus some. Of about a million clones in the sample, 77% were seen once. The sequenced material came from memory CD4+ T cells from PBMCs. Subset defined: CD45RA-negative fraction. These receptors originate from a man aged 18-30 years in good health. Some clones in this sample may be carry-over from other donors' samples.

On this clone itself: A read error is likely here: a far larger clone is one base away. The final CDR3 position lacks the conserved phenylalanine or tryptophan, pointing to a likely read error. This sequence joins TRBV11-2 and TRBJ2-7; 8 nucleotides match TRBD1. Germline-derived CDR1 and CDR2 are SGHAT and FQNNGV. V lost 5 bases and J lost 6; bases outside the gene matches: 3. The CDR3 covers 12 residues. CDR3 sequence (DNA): TGTGCCAGCAGCCCAGGGGGCGGCGAGCAGTACCTC. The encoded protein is CASSPGGGEQYL.

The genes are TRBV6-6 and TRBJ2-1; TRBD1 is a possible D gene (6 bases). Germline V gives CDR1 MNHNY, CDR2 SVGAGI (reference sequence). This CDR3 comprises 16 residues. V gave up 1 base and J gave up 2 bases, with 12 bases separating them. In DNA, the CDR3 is TGTGCCAGCAGTTACTTAGGAGCAGGGGCCTACAATGAGCAGTTCTTC. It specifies CASSYLGAGAYNEQFF.

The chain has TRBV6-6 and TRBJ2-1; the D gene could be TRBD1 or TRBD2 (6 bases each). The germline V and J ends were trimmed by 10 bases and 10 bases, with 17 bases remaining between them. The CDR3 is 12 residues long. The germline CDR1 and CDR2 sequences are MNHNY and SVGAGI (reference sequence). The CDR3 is CAIKGDSAEQFF. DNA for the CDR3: TGTGCCATCAAGGGGGACTCGGCGGAGCAGTTCTTC.

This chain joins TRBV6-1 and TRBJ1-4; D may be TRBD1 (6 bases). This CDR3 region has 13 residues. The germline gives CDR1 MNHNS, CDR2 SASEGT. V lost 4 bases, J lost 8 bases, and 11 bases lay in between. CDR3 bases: TGTGCCAGCAGTGTGGGGGCTTGGGAAAAACTGTTTTTT. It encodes CASSVGAWEKLFF.

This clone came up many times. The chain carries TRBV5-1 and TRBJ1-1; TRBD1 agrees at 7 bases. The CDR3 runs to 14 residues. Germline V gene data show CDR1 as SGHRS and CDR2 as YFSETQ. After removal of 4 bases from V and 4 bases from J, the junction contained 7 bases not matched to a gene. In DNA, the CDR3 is TGCGCCAGCAGCAACCCCCAGGGGGGCACTGAAGCTTTCTTT. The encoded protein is CASSNPQGGTEAFF.